These T cell receptor beta chains were read from a single sample in a study of cytomegalovirus exposure and HLA in healthy donors. Clones were read by immunoSEQ multiplex PCR, and TCRdb kept only the in-frame ones, dropping some. The data show over 150,000 clones, approximately 81% seen once. Sequencing was done on a sample of PBMCs. These TCRs come from a woman aged 25 to 39 in good health and CMV-seronegative. The conserved cysteine and the conserved F or W are not part of the CDR3 here.

TRBJ2-7	TRBV2	ASSDGAGGPHEQY
TRBJ1-2	TRBV5-4	ASSTDSNYGYT
TRBJ2-1	TRBV28	ASSRRISGAYNEQF
TRBJ2-7	TRBV12-5	ASGLVRGLESYEQY
TRBJ1-1	TRBV5-1	ASSPMTGGTEAF
TRBJ2-1	TRBV7-2	ASRADTSYNEQF
TRBJ2-5	TRBV7-2	ASSLAGARGQETQY
TRBJ2-1	TRBV7-9	ASRGYGTGANNEQF
TRBJ1-1	TRBV7-9	ASSLPEGRAF
TRBJ1-2	TRBV29-1	SVTGQGDEKNYGYT
TRBJ1-3	TRBV5-6	ASSLEEDGNTIY
TRBJ2-2	TRBV7-8	ASSLLTGGTNTGELF
TRBJ1-5	TRBV9	ASSVGGVSNQPQH
TRBJ2-7	TRBV28	ASSLGGYEQY
TRBJ2-7	TRBV7-2	ASSLNYANYEQY
TRBJ1-1	TRBV6-5	ASIKGRGRVTEAF
TRBJ2-7	TRBV11-1	ASSLDRGVHEQY
TRBJ2-3	TRBV4-1	ASSQELQEGTQY